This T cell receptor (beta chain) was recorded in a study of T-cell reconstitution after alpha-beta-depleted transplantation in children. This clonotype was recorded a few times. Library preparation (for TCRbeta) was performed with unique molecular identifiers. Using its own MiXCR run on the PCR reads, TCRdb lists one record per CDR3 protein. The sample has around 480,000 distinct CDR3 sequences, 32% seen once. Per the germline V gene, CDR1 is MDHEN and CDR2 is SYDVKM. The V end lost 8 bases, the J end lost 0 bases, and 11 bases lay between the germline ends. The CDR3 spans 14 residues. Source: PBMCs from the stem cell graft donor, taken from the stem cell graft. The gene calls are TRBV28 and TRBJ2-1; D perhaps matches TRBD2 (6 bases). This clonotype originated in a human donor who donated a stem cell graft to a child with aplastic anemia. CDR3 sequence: CASGGAGSYNEQFF. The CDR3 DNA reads TGTGCCAGCGGGGGAGCGGGCTCCTACAATGAGCAGTTCTTC.